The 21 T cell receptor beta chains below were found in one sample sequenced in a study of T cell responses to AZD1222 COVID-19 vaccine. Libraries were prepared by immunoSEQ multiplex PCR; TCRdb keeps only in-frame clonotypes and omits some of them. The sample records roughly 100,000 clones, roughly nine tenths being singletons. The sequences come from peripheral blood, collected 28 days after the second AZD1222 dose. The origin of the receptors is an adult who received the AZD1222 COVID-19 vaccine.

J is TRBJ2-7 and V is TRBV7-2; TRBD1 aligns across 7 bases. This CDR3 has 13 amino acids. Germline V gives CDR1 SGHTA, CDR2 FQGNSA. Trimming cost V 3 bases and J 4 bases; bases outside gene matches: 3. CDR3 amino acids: CASSFNRGYEQYF. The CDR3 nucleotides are TGTGCCAGCAGCTTCAACAGGGGATACGAGCAGTACTTC. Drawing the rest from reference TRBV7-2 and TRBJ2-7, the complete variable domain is GAGVSQSPSNKVTEKGKDVELRCDPISGHTALYWYRQSLGQGLEFLIYFQGNSAPDKSGLPSDRFSAERTGGSVSTLTIQRTQQEDSAVYLCASSFNRGYEQYFGPGTRLTVT.

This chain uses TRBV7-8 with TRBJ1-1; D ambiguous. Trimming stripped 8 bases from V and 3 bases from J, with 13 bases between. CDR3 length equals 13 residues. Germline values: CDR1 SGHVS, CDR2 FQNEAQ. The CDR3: CASQIRADTEAFF. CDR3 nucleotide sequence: TGTGCCAGCCAAATAAGGGCGGACACTGAAGCTTTCTTT.

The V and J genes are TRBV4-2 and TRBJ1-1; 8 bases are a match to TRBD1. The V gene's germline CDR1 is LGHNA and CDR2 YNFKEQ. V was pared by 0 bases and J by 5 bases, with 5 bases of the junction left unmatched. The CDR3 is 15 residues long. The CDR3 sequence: CASSQDRTGRTEAFF. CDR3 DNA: TGTGCCAGCAGCCAAGATAGGACAGGGAGGACTGAAGCTTTCTTT.

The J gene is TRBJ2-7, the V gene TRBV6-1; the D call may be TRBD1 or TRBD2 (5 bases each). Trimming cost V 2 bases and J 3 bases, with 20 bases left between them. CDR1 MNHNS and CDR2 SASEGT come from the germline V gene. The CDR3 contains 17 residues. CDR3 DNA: TGTGCCAGCAGTGAATCCGAGGGGCAGTACTTCCTCTACGAGCAGTACTTC. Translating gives CASSESEGQYFLYEQYF.

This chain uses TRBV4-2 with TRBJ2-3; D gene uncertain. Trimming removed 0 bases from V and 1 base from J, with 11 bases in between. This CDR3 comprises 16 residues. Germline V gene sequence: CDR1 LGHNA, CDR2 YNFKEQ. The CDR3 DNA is TGTGCCAGCAGCCAAGATTCGTATAGGGGCACAGATACGCAGTATTTT. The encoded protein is CASSQDSYRGTDTQYF.

Here the CDR3 DNA reads TGCAGTGCTAGTCTGGCGTCGAATGAAAAACTGTTTTTT. Translation: CSASLASNEKLFF. This chain connects TRBV20-1 to TRBJ1-4; D call uncertain. The length of the CDR3 is 13 residues. The germline gives CDR1 DFQATT, CDR2 SNEGSKA (reference sequence). Trimming stripped 3 bases from V and 5 bases from J, with 10 bases between.

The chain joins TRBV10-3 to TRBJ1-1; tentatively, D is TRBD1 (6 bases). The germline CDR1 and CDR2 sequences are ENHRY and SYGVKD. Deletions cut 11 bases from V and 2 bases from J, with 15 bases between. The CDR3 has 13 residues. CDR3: CASHRQANTEAFF. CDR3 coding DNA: TGTGCCTCCCACCGACAGGCTAACACTGAAGCTTTCTTT.

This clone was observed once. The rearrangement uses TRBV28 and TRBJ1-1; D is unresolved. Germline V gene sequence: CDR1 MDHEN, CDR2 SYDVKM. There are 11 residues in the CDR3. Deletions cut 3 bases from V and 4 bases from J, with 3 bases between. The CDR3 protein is CASSFSTEAFF. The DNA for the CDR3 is TGTGCCAGCAGTTTCAGCACTGAAGCTTTCTTT.

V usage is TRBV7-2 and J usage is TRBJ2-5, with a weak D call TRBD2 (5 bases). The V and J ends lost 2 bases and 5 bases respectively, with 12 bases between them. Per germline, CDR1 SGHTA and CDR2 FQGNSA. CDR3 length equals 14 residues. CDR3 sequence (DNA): TGTGCCAGCAGCTTAAATGCTTGGGAGGAGACCCAGTACTTC. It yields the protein CASSLNAWEETQYF.

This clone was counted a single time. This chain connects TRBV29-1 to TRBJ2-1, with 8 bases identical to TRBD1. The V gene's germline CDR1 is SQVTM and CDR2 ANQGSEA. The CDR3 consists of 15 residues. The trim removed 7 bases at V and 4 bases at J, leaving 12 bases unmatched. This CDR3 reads CSADGTGPFYNEQFF. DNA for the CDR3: TGCAGCGCCGATGGGACAGGACCCTTTTACAATGAGCAGTTCTTC.

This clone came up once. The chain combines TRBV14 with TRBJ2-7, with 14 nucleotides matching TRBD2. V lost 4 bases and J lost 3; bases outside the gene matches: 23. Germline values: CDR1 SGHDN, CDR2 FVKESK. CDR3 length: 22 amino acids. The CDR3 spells CASSRNDRRQGLAGVNIYEQYF. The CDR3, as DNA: TGTGCCAGCAGCCGAAACGACAGGAGACAGGGACTAGCGGGAGTGAATATCTACGAGCAGTACTTC.

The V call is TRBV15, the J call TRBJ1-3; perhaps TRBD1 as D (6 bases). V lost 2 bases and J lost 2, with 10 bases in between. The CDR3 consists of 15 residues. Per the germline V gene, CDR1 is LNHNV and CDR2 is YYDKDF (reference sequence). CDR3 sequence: CATSRRSGAGNTIYF. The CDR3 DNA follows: TGTGCCACCAGCAGACGGTCAGGGGCTGGAAACACCATATATTTT.

CDR3 DNA: TGTGCCAGCAGCTTGAGAACAGGTCCTGGAAACACCATATATTTT. Residues: CASSLRTGPGNTIYF. V gene TRBV11-3 combines with J gene TRBJ1-3; weak D call: TRBD1 (5 bases). CDR1 is SGHNT and CDR2 is YENEEA in the germline V gene. CDR3 size: 15 residues. V dropped 3 bases and J dropped 2 bases, with 11 bases sitting between them.

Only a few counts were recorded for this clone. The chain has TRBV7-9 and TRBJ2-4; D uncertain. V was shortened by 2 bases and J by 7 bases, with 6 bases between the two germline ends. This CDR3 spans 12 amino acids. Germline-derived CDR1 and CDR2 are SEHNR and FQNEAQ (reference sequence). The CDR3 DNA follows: TGTGCCAGCAGCTTACCCGGGAACATTCAGTACTTC. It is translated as CASSLPGNIQYF.

The CDR3 is CASRVQSNTEAFF. Here the CDR3 DNA reads TGTGCCAGCAGAGTACAATCGAACACTGAAGCTTTCTTT. The chain recombines TRBV6-5 with TRBJ1-1; D is undetermined. The CDR3 runs to 13 residues. V shed 6 bases and J shed 1 base, with 9 bases lying between them. Germline V gene lookup returns CDR1 MNHEY and CDR2 SVGAGI.

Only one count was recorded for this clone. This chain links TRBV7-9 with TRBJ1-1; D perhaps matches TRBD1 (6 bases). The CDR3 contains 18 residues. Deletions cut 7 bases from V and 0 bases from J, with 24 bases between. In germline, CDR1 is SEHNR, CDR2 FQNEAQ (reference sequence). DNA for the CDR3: TGTGCCAGCACCTCTTTCCCGGCCTACAGGGAATTGAACACTGAAGCTTTCTTT. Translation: CASTSFPAYRELNTEAFF. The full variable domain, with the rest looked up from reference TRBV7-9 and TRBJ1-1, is DTGVSQNPRHKITKRGQNVTFRCDPISEHNRLYWYRQTLGQGPEFLTYFQNEAQLEKSRLLSDRFSAERPKGSFSTLEIQRTEQGDSAMYLCASTSFPAYRELNTEAFFGQGTRLTVV.

The CDR3 here is CASSLIGGSNEQFF. CDR3 coding DNA: TGTGCCAGCAGCTTAATTGGCGGGAGCAATGAGCAGTTCTTC. This rearrangement joins TRBV7-3 to TRBJ2-1, with 7 nucleotides matching TRBD2. The V gene end was trimmed by 1 base and the J gene end by 6 bases; junction bases not matched to a gene: 3. Germline assignment: CDR1 SGHTA and CDR2 FQGTGA. This CDR3 has 14 residues.

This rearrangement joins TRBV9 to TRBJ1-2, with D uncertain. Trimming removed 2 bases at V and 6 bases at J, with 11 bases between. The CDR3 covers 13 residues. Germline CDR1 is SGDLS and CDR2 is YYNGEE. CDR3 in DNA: TGTGCCAGCAGCGTCAGTCCGGAGCATGGCTACACCTTC. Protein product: CASSVSPEHGYTF.

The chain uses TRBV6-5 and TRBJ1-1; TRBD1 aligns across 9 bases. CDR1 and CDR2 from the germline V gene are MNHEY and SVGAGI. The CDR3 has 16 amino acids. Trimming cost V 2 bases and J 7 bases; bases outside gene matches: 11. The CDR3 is CASSYITGGREIEAFF. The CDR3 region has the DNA TGTGCCAGCAGTTACATAACAGGGGGCCGGGAGATTGAAGCTTTCTTT.

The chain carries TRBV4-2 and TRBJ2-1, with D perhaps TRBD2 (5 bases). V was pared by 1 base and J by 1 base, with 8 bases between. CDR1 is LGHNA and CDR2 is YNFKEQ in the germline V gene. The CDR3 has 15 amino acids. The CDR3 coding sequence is TGTGCCAGCAGCCAAGTAGCGTATTCCTACAATGAGCAGTTCTTC. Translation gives CASSQVAYSYNEQFF.

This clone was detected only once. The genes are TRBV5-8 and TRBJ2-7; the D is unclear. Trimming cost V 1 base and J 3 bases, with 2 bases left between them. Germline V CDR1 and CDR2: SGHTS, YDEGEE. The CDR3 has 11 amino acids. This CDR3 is CASSLHYEQYF. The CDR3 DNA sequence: TGTGCCAGCAGCTTGCACTACGAGCAGTACTTC.